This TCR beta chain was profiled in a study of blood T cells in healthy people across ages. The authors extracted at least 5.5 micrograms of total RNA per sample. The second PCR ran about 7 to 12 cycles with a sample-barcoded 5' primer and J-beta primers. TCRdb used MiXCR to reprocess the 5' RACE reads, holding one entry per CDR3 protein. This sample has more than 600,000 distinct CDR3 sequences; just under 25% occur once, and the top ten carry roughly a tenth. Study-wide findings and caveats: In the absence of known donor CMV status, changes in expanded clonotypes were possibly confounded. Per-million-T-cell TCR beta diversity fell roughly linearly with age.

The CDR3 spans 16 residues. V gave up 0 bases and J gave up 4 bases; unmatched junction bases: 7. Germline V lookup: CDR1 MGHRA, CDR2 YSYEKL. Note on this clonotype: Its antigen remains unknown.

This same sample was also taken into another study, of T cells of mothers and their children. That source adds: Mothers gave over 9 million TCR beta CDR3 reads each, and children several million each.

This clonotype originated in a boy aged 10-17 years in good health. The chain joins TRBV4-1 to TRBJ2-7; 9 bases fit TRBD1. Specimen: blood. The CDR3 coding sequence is TGCGCCAGCAGCCAAGATATACAGGGGGCTTCGTACGAGCAGTACTTC. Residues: CASSQDIQGASYEQYF.